A single sample gave rise to the 29 T cell receptor beta chains below, sequenced in a study of blood T cell repertoires in COVID-19. Method: immunoSEQ multiplex PCR; TCRdb's copy keeps in-frame clones and lacks some. The sample shows about 200,000 clones, about 80% of them seen only once. Sequencing was carried out using PBMCs or T cells enriched from blood (not recorded which). Receptor source: a man in his forties or fifties who had recovered from COVID-19.

V gene TRBV2 combines with J gene TRBJ1-6; 8 bases match TRBD1. The CDR3 runs to 15 residues. The germline gives CDR1 SNHLY, CDR2 FYNNEI. V gave up 6 bases and J gave up 14 bases; unmatched junction bases: 15. The CDR3 loop reads CASRADRASIRTLHF. CDR3 in DNA: TGTGCCAGCAGGGCGGACAGGGCCTCGATTAGGACCCTCCACTTT.

The rearrangement links TRBV28 to TRBJ1-1; no firm D call. Trimming stripped 6 bases from V and 1 base from J, with 12 bases between. The CDR3 covers 14 residues. Per the germline V gene, CDR1 is MDHEN and CDR2 is SYDVKM. The CDR3 sequence: CASSLGLRNTEAFF. CDR3 coding DNA: TGTGCCAGCAGCCTCGGACTAAGGAACACTGAAGCTTTCTTT.

The J gene is TRBJ1-5, the V gene TRBV24-1; D gene uncertain. This CDR3 is 12 amino acids long. From germline, CDR1 is KGHDR and CDR2 SFDVKD. Trimming shortened V by 12 bases and J by 5 bases, and 13 bases separated the two germline ends. The CDR3 nucleotides are TGTGCCGCCGGGGATGGGGATCAGCCCCAGCATTTT. Encoded protein: CAAGDGDQPQHF.

This clone appeared a single time. The chain links TRBV5-1 to TRBJ1-5, with D unclear. This CDR3 has 14 amino acids. V gave up 2 bases and J gave up 4 bases, with 10 bases separating them. Germline values: CDR1 SGHRS, CDR2 YFSETQ. The CDR3 DNA reads as TGCGCCAGCAGCTTTAACGGGGATAATCAGCCCCAGCATTTT. It codes for CASSFNGDNQPQHF.

The rearrangement links TRBV3-1 (or the pseudogene TRBV3-2) to TRBJ2-1, with D perhaps matching TRBD2 (6 bases). Germline V CDR1 and CDR2: LGHDT, YNNKEL (reference sequence). Trimming cost V 6 bases and J 1 base, with 19 bases left between them. The length of the CDR3 is 17 residues. This chain's CDR3 is CASRRGSAGESYNEQFF. CDR3 sequence (DNA): TGTGCCAGCAGACGGGGGTCTGCCGGGGAGTCCTACAATGAGCAGTTCTTC.

The rearrangement joins TRBV28 to TRBJ2-1; TRBD2 matches 11 bases. CDR3 length: 15 residues. Per the germline V gene, CDR1 is MDHEN and CDR2 is SYDVKM. The trim removed 5 bases at V and 7 bases at J, leaving 7 bases unmatched. The CDR3 region is CASSSSGGAVNEQFF. The CDR3 DNA reads as TGTGCCAGCAGTAGTAGCGGGGGGGCGGTGAATGAGCAGTTCTTC.

The chain is built from TRBV5-6 and TRBJ2-7, with D unclear. Between the trimmed V and J ends, which lost 4 bases and 2 bases, there was a span of 10 bases. The CDR3 length is 13 residues. Germline CDR1 reads SGHDT; CDR2 reads YYEEEE. The CDR3 here is CASSRPTTYEQYF. The CDR3 DNA sequence: TGTGCCAGCAGCCGACCTACTACCTACGAGCAGTACTTC.

Only one count was recorded for this clone. The V call is TRBV3-1 (or the pseudogene TRBV3-2), the J call TRBJ1-1; 9 bases align to TRBD1. The germline gives CDR1 LGHDT, CDR2 YNNKEL (reference sequence). This CDR3 is 15 amino acids long. V shed 3 bases, J shed 2 bases, and the junction held 4 bases outside the gene matches. In nucleotides, the CDR3 is TGTGCCAGCAGCCAGGGACAGGGTATAAACACTGAAGCTTTCTTT. Its protein product is CASSQGQGINTEAFF.

The rearrangement uses TRBV29-1 and TRBJ2-4; the match to TRBD1 covers 9 bases. After removal of 6 bases from V and 8 bases from J, the junction contained 17 bases not matched to a gene. CDR3 length: 16 amino acids. The germline gives CDR1 SQVTM, CDR2 ANQGSEA. CDR3 sequence: CSVQGAGTGFRHIQYF. The CDR3, as DNA: TGCAGCGTCCAAGGGGCCGGGACAGGGTTTCGGCACATTCAGTACTTC.

The chain joins TRBV6-5 to TRBJ2-3, with 11 bases fitting TRBD2. Trimming took 4 bases from V and 4 from J; bases not matched to a gene: 4. CDR1 and CDR2 (germline): MNHEY, SVGAGI. This CDR3 region has 15 residues. In DNA form, the CDR3 reads TGTGCCAGCAGTTCCGTACTAGCGGGGGCAGATACGCAGTATTTT. It encodes CASSSVLAGADTQYF.

The V and J genes are TRBV5-1 and TRBJ2-7; TRBD1 matches 10 bases. Germline CDR1 reads SGHRS; CDR2 reads YFSETQ. This CDR3 region has 14 residues. Trimming took 4 bases from V and 2 from J; bases not matched to a gene: 3. The chain's CDR3 is CASSAGQGAYEQYF. CDR3 bases: TGCGCCAGCAGCGCCGGACAGGGGGCCTACGAGCAGTACTTC.

The V call is TRBV2, the J call TRBJ2-3; 10 bases match TRBD1. Germline trimming cut 5 bases from V and 3 bases from J; bases unmatched to any gene: 5. This CDR3 region has 15 residues. CDR1 and CDR2 from the germline V gene are SNHLY and FYNNEI. The CDR3 DNA reads as TGTGCCAGCAGTAGCGGGACAGGGGAGACAGATACGCAGTATTTT. This translates into CASSSGTGETDTQYF.

The sample holds a few counts of this clone. This sequence joins TRBV11-3 and TRBJ1-1; the D is unclear. Germline V gives CDR1 SGHNT, CDR2 YENEEA. V shed 1 base and J shed 8 bases, with 11 bases lying between them. The CDR3 extends over 13 amino acids. CDR3 sequence (DNA): TGTGCCAGCAGCTTAGTCTACCGAAGCGAAGCTTTCTTT. Amino acid sequence: CASSLVYRSEAFF.

This clone was seen once. This chain uses TRBV15 with TRBJ1-1; 9 bases are shared with TRBD1. Germline V gives CDR1 LNHNV, CDR2 YYDKDF (reference sequence). The length of the CDR3 is 17 residues. V was pared by 4 bases and J by 1 base, with 10 bases of the junction left unmatched. The CDR3 region has the DNA TGTGCCACCAGCAATCAAACAGGGGGCGCCGCGAACACTGAAGCTTTCTTT. Translated: CATSNQTGGAANTEAFF.

The V gene is TRBV29-1, the J gene TRBJ1-1, with TRBD1 as a possible D gene (5 bases). The CDR3 contains 18 residues. The germline V gene has CDR1 SQVTM and CDR2 ANQGSEA. V was cut by 6 bases and J by 0 bases, with 26 bases left in between. The CDR3, as DNA: TGCAGCGTCTCACAATACTTAGGGGCGAGCACCGTGAACACTGAAGCTTTCTTT. It codes for CSVSQYLGASTVNTEAFF.

A remark on this clone: Other DNA sequences of this sample code for an identical CDR3. This chain links TRBV6-6 with TRBJ2-7; maybe TRBD1 (5 bases). Germline CDR1 is MNHNY and CDR2 is SVGAGI (reference sequence). The V end was cut by 2 bases, the J end by 3 bases, with 17 bases between. The CDR3 loop spans 16 amino acids. The CDR3 DNA sequence: TGTGCCAGCAGTTACCAGGGATCCCCCTCCCTCTACGAGCAGTACTTC. This encodes CASSYQGSPSLYEQYF.

The V gene is TRBV4-2, the J gene TRBJ2-3, with D possibly TRBD1 on 6 matching bases. This CDR3 spans 14 amino acids. The V end was cut by 3 bases, the J end by 0 bases, with 7 bases between. Germline CDR1 is LGHNA and CDR2 is YNFKEQ. The CDR3, as DNA: TGTGCCAGCAGCCAGACAGGTAGCACAGATACGCAGTATTTT. Protein sequence: CASSQTGSTDTQYF.

The rearrangement links TRBV4-3 to TRBJ1-4; D possibly corresponds to TRBD1 (5 bases). Between the trimmed V and J ends, which lost 4 bases and 4 bases, there was a span of 19 bases. The CDR3 is 17 amino acids. Germline CDR1 reads LGHNA; CDR2 reads YSLEER. The CDR3 here is CASSPGIRRQGNEKLFF. For the CDR3, the DNA is TGCGCCAGCAGCCCCGGAATAAGGCGTCAGGGTAATGAAAAACTGTTTTTT.

The chain recombines TRBV21-1 with TRBJ2-7; no check of the table's D call, TRBD1, against the DNA was made. TRBV21-1 is labeled a pseudogene. CDR3 size: 14 residues. The CDR3 here is CASSLRDRVQEQYF. CDR3 nucleotides: TGTGCCAGCAGCCTACGGGACAGGGTGCAGGAGCAGTACTTC.

The chain uses TRBV7-2 and TRBJ2-3; D not certain. The CDR3 totals 14 residues. Trimming shortened V by 2 bases and J by 2 bases, and 8 bases separated the two germline ends. Germline V CDR1 and CDR2: SGHTA, FQGNSA. The CDR3 sequence: CASSLSRVTDTQYF. The CDR3, as DNA: TGTGCCAGCAGCTTATCCCGGGTCACAGATACGCAGTATTTT.

This sequence joins TRBV19 and TRBJ1-1; no firm D call. The germline gives CDR1 LNHDA, CDR2 SQIVND (reference sequence). Deletions cut 0 bases from V and 4 bases from J, with 9 bases between. The CDR3 is 14 amino acids. The CDR3 is CASSIDSSSTEAFF. The CDR3 coding sequence is TGTGCCAGTAGTATAGATAGTTCGAGCACTGAAGCTTTCTTT.

The gene calls are TRBV6-2 or TRBV6-3 and TRBJ2-7; TRBD2 agrees at 9 bases. The CDR3 loop spans 14 amino acids. Losses at the gene ends were 3 bases for V and 3 bases for J; bases not matched to a gene: 3. Germline V CDR1 and CDR2: MNHEY, SVGEGT. CDR3 nucleotide sequence: TGTGCCAGCAGTTATGGCGGGGGGGTCTACGAGCAGTACTTC. It is translated as CASSYGGGVYEQYF.

This clone was seen a single time. The V call is TRBV7-3, the J call TRBJ2-2; 11 bases are shared with TRBD2. The J segment lost 3 bases and the V segment lost 5 bases, leaving 23 bases of the junction unmatched. Germline CDR1 SGHTA, CDR2 FQGTGA. This CDR3 contains 22 residues. The CDR3 nucleotides are TGTGCCAGCAGCCCCCTCGGGGTCGCGGTAGCGGGGGGGGATCCGGACACCGGGGAGCTGTTTTTT. It is translated as CASSPLGVAVAGGDPDTGELFF. Together with reference TRBV7-3 and TRBJ2-2, the CDR3 gives the full variable domain: GAGVSQTPSNKVTEKGKYVELRCDPISGHTALYWYRQSLGQGPEFLIYFQGTGAADDSGLPNDRFFAVRPEGSVSTLKIQRTERGDSAVYLCASSPLGVAVAGGDPDTGELFFGEGSRLTVL.

This clone was recorded once. This chain uses TRBV5-1 with TRBJ1-2; 7 positions agree with TRBD1. After removal of 4 bases from V and 7 bases from J, the junction contained 10 bases not matched to a gene. CDR1 is SGHRS and CDR2 is YFSETQ in the germline V gene. The CDR3 spans 14 residues. The CDR3 protein is CASSEGTDLGGYTF. The CDR3 DNA is TGCGCCAGCAGCGAAGGGACAGACCTAGGTGGCTACACCTTC.

This clone was observed once. V is TRBV30 and J is TRBJ1-4; D not certain. Trimming removed 2 bases from V and 0 bases from J, with 7 bases in between. Germline CDR1 GTSNPN, CDR2 SVGIG (reference sequence). The CDR3 is made up of 14 amino acids. CDR3 in amino acids: CAWSPRATNEKLFF. The CDR3 region has the DNA TGTGCCTGGAGTCCCCGAGCAACTAATGAAAAACTGTTTTTT.

The chain links TRBV6-2 or TRBV6-3 to TRBJ1-5; a weak D match, TRBD1 (6 bases). CDR3 length: 17 residues. Germline CDR1 reads MNHEY; CDR2 reads SVGEGT. V lost 2 bases to trimming and J lost 0 bases, with 14 bases between them. The CDR3 DNA sequence: TGTGCCAGCAGTTACGGGCTGGGACACCATAGCAATCAGCCCCAGCATTTT. Encoded protein: CASSYGLGHHSNQPQHF.

This clone was picked up one time. The chain recombines TRBV7-2 with TRBJ1-1; 11 bases line up with TRBD1. The CDR3 contains 15 residues. V lost 5 bases to trimming and J lost 3 bases; unmatched junction nucleotides: 5. Germline V gene data show CDR1 as SGHTA and CDR2 as FQGNSA. DNA of the CDR3: TGTGCCAGCAGCCCGATGGGACAGGGGGACACTGAAGCTTTCTTT. It yields the protein CASSPMGQGDTEAFF.

The V and J genes are TRBV9 and TRBJ1-1; D uncertain. V lost 4 bases and J lost 0, with 13 bases in between. CDR1 and CDR2 (germline): SGDLS, YYNGEE. This CDR3 spans 15 amino acids. CDR3 loop: CASSPRGSMNTEAFF. DNA for the CDR3: TGTGCCAGCAGCCCCCGAGGGTCGATGAACACTGAAGCTTTCTTT.

This clone was picked up one time. The chain recombines TRBV5-5 with TRBJ2-3; 7 bases align to TRBD1. Trimming cost V 4 bases and J 5 bases; bases outside gene matches: 25. This CDR3 is built from 20 residues. CDR1 is SGHKS and CDR2 is YYEKEE in the germline V gene (reference sequence). The CDR3 sequence is CASSARASYSGTVEVDTQYF. In DNA, the CDR3 is TGTGCCAGCAGCGCGCGCGCAAGTTACTCCGGGACAGTGGAGGTAGATACGCAGTATTTT.